The sequence of this T cell receptor (beta chain) was determined in a study of molecular identifiers for immune sequencing clone quantification. In the study overall: Replicates involved a five-way split of RNA from about 19,000 or 110,000 naive CD8 cells, with sequencing of four.

Germline values: CDR1 SGHRS, CDR2 YFSETQ. This CDR3 is built from 15 residues. After removal of 3 bases from V and 2 bases from J, the junction contained 6 bases not matched to a gene. TCRdb recomputed calls from the PCR reads with MiXCR, one row per CDR3 protein. The profile covers approximately 590,000 distinct CDR3 sequences, with around 25% appearing a single time and about 0.73% taken by the ten largest. Every naive CD8 library was made from between 20,000 and 1,000,000 sorted cells with 10%, 30% or 50% RNA. A CD8+CD4-CCR7+CD45RA+ phenotype served as the sorting definition for naive CD8 T cells.

This sequence was found in a human donor in good health. Some libraries in this study had Jurkat cell RNA spiked in. The chain carries TRBV5-1 and TRBJ2-5; 8 nucleotides match TRBD1. Sequenced material: naive CD8+ T cells from blood, with Jurkat cell RNA spiked in. Stated subset: FACS-sorted CD8+CD4-CCR7+CD45RA+ naive T cells. Here the CDR3 DNA reads TGCGCCAGCAGCTGGGGCCGGACAGGGCAAGAGACCCAGTACTTC. Its translation is CASSWGRTGQETQYF.